This entry is about one TCR beta chain. From its re-call of the 5' RACE reads, TCRdb lists each CDR3 protein once, without DNA. Recorded here are about 460,000 distinct CDR3 sequences; the top ten clones represent 1.4%. The data derive from a study of T cells expressing NK-cell markers. The CDR3 spans 13 residues. Germline V gives CDR1 LNHDA, CDR2 SQIVND (reference sequence). V usage is TRBV19 and J usage is TRBJ1-1; lacking DNA, the TRBD1 call made by TCRdb goes unchecked. What was sequenced was blood T cells: a sorted CD56 or NKG2C T cell subset, CD4+ or CD8+ T cells, or bulk PBMC T cells (not recorded which). The TCR sequence derives from a woman aged 50 to 60 in good health. CDR3 protein: CASMGAANTEAFF.